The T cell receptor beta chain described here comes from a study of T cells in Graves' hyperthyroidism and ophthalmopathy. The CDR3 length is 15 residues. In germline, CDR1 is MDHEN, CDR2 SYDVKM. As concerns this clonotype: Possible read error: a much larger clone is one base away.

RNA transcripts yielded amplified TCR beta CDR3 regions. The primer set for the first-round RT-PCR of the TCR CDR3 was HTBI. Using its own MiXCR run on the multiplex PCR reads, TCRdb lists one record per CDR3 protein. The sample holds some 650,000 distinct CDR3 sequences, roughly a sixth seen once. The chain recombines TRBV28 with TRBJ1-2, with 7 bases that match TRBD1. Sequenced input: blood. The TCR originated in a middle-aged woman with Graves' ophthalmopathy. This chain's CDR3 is CASSPQRGPRYGHTF. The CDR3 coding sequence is TGTGCCAGCAGTCCCCAGAGGGGGCCGCGCTATGGCCACACCTTC.